This paragraph reports one T cell receptor (beta chain). Its antigen is currently not known. Base qualities are not at hand, and no much larger clone is one base apart. These data are taken from a study of identical twins (dated by TCRdb to about 2016). Background on the whole study: To test whether fetal clonotypes persist, this study deep-sequenced TCR alpha and beta repertoires from monozygotic twins, from unrelated adults of various ages, and from cord blood. Replicate twin experiments were performed at different times using different library preparation protocols to rule out contamination.

Every donor was a healthy Caucasian. Three pairs of female monozygotic twins, all aged 18 to 29 years, were included in the twin cohort. CD4+ and CD8+ T cell populations were isolated with positive isolation kits from Invitrogen. The research as a whole found: Fewer insertions were carried by abundant cord blood beta clonotypes; a weaker similar trend was observed in young adult naive repertoires, while no such trend was observed in memory repertoires. Zero-insertion analyses could be partly confounded by invariant T cells such as MAIT and iNKT, although diverse VJ usage argued against such confounding for most clonotypes. In beta out-of-frame sequences, excess twin sharing was weaker, because having fewer shared sequences lowered the signal-to-noise ratio. Because the same donors could not be followed over many years, the conclusions relied on cross-sectional statistical analysis. Out-of-frame TCR alpha sharing in monozygotic twins was systematically underestimated by recombination models, whereas sharing between unrelated individuals was in agreement with the recombination models. Compared with coincidental sharing between unrelated individuals, out-of-frame TCR alpha sequences shared between twins showed an excess of sequences with low generation probability.

The library was obtained by 5' RACE. Sequencing took place on an Illumina HiSeq 2000. A universal primer binding site was added through template switching, and the final cDNA carried a unique molecular identifier so that TCR cDNA molecules could be counted accurately. First-strand cDNA for TCR alpha and beta chains was synthesized from specific primers in the conserved constant-segment region. Each cDNA library was double barcoded, with a SMART-Mk sample barcode plus Illumina barcodes, to control for contamination. TruSeq adapter sequences along with Illumina sample barcodes were introduced in two successive PCR steps. The Illumina HiSeq platform was used with custom primers to sequence TCR alpha and beta cDNA libraries. The authors processed their data as follows. Unique molecular identifiers were extracted from raw reads with MiGEC, and CDR3 positions were determined with MiXCR. Recombination models were inferred per individual with the repgenHMM and IGoR tools using an EM algorithm. Shared clonotype analysis was performed with the tcR package in R, normalizing sharing by the product of cloneset sizes. To study raw recombination without the effects of thymic and clonal selection, out-of-frame nonproductive sequences were analyzed. TCRdb took the public reads, trimmed them with fastp at Q25, ran MiXCR for clone calling and kept in-frame beta chains. One record per CDR3 amino acid sequence lists the most common genes and DNA. The authors' filters were not applied to this entry. The sample table holds hundreds of thousands of distinct CDR3 sequences, of which about 22% were seen once. About 0.48% of the sample lies in the top ten.

These data were also reused for a study on yellow fever vaccine responses in identical twins. The other study reports the following: According to the authors, in identical twins the way T cells responded to vaccination appeared partly convergent and partly personalized. The study precisely tracked vaccine-responding T cell clones in identical twins.

Sequenced: CD4+ T cells sorted from blood. The receptor was isolated from a woman aged 18-29 years in good health.

The nucleotide sequence reads as follows: TGTGCCAGCAGCCATAAAATGACAGGGGTCCTCTCCTACGAGCAGTACTTC. This is translated as CASSHKMTGVLSYEQYF. This chain is built from TRBV5-5 and TRBJ2-7; TRBD1 agrees with 8 junctional bases. Trimming leaves V shorter by 4 bases and J shorter by 0 bases, with the junction holding 12 bases beyond the gene matches. Counted from cysteine to phenylalanine, this CDR3 has 17 amino acids. The read is trimmed to its CDR3 DNA, 51 bases read in frame from base 1. CDR1 and CDR2, looked up from the germline V gene (reference sequence), are SGHKS and YYEKEE.